Described below is a single TCR beta chain sequence and its context. The antigen is not known. A read error may produce the germline difference seen at one junction end. These data belong to a study of tumor and adjacent non-tumor tissue in lung cancer. Whole-study context: On average, productive TCRbeta reads reached about 4.17 million per sample.

This sample's RNA came from whole unsorted tissue. Three rounds of nested PCR, following a modified ARM-PCR protocol, produced the TCRbeta library. One entry per CDR3 protein, called by TCRdb with MiXCR from the multiplex PCR reads. The repertoire has about 93,000 distinct CDR3 sequences, around 71% of them found once; the top ten carry 15% to 20%. Study-level findings and limits: Tumor TCR diversity, when higher, was linked to shorter survival.

This CDR3 comprises 13 residues. Looked up from germline, CDR1 is SGHAT and CDR2 is FQDESV (reference sequence). This clonotype was obtained from a man between 60 and 75 years old with non-small cell lung cancer. This rearrangement joins TRBV11-1 to TRBJ2-7; D is possibly TRBD1 (6 bases). Material: lung tumor tissue. The CDR3 loop is CPSSRGQTYEQYF. The CDR3 bases are TGTCCCAGCAGTCGCGGACAGACCTACGAGCAGTACTTC.